This T cell receptor (beta chain) was documented in a study of CD8+ T cells in alopecia areata. Background on the study: Patients received oral tofacitinib, 5 to 10 mg twice daily, for moderate-to-severe alopecia areata. Tofacitinib ran 6 to 18 months, followed by 6 months off drug. Findings and caveats of the study: Scalp sequencing captures resident alphabeta T cells of normal skin too.

As regards this clone: Antigen unknown.

Extraction of RNA preceded its reverse transcription into cDNA, which served as the sequencing template. Assay: immunoSEQ multiplex PCR; the TCRdb copy retains only in-frame clones and omits some. Of about 150,000 clones detected, about three fifths appear once; the ten largest clones hold around 6%. PBMCs, the starting material, were the source of sorted CD4+ and CD8+ T cells. The CDR3 length is 15 residues. Germline CDR1 is SEHNR and CDR2 is FQNEAQ (reference sequence). V dropped 6 bases and J dropped 3; count of bases not matched to a gene: 7. The sequencing here drew on CD4+ T cells sorted from blood, taken at week 0. This receptor was obtained from a human donor with alopecia areata. V is TRBV7-9 and J is TRBJ1-5, with 8 nucleotides matching TRBD1. CDR3 loop: CASSSTGGNNQPQHF. CDR3 DNA sequence: TGTGCCAGCAGTTCCACAGGGGGGAACAATCAGCCCCAGCATTTT.